A single sample gave rise to the 16 T cell receptor beta chains below, sequenced in a study of CD8 T cells in ankylosing spondylitis. TCRdb ran MiXCR on the 5' RACE reads and lists one entry per CDR3 protein. The table lists about 90,000 distinct CDR3 sequences, more than 25% of them singletons, with over 50% in the top ten. The sequencing sample was made of blood, either unsorted or a sorted T cell fraction (not recorded which). The source of these receptors is a male donor with ankylosing spondylitis or in good health (not recorded which).

The chain carries TRBV7-6 and TRBJ2-7, with 8 bases lining up with TRBD2. This CDR3 contains 14 residues. With 5 bases clipped from V and 5 bases from J, the junction kept 8 bases outside the gene matches. Germline-derived CDR1 and CDR2 are SGHVS and FNYEAQ. The CDR3 DNA follows: TGTGCCAGCAGCAGAGAGGGACTAGTAAACGAGCAGTACTTC. It specifies CASSREGLVNEQYF. Full variable domain (remainder filled in from reference TRBV7-6 and TRBJ2-7): GAGVSQSPRYKVTKRGQDVALRCDPISGHVSLYWYRQALGQGPEFLTYFNYEAQQDKSGLPNDRFSAERPEGSISTLTIQRTEQRDSAMYRCASSREGLVNEQYFGPGTRLTVT.

This clonotype was observed a few times. The rearrangement links TRBV18 to TRBJ1-6, with D unclear. V gave up 1 base and J gave up 10 bases, with 8 bases separating them. This CDR3 spans 13 amino acids. Per germline, CDR1 KGHSH and CDR2 LQKENI. In nucleotides, the CDR3 is TGTGCCAGCTCACCACTCGAGCGATCACCCCTCCACTTT. Translating gives CASSPLERSPLHF.

This clonotype occurred many times. This chain links TRBV7-2 with TRBJ2-7; no firm D call. The CDR3 contains 13 residues. Per germline, CDR1 SGHTA and CDR2 FQGNSA. V lost 3 bases and J lost 3, with 9 bases in between. CDR3 coding DNA: TGTGCCAGCAGCTTTTCCTCCCGCTACGAGCAGTACTTC. Protein sequence: CASSFSSRYEQYF. The full variable domain, rest sourced from reference TRBV7-2 and TRBJ2-7, is GAGVSQSPSNKVTEKGKDVELRCDPISGHTALYWYRQSLGQGLEFLIYFQGNSAPDKSGLPSDRFSAERTGGSVSTLTIQRTQQEDSAVYLCASSFSSRYEQYFGPGTRLTVT.

The genes are TRBV5-6 and TRBJ1-5; 9 bases map to TRBD1. Trimming cost V 5 bases and J 7 bases; bases outside gene matches: 7. The CDR3 extends over 14 amino acids. CDR1 SGHDT and CDR2 YYEEEE come from the germline V gene. CDR3 loop: CASSIQGATQPQHF. The CDR3 coding sequence is TGTGCCAGCAGTATACAGGGGGCTACCCAGCCCCAGCATTTT.

This clonotype appeared a few times. The chain carries TRBV27 and TRBJ1-6; D unclear. The V and J ends lost 6 bases and 8 bases respectively, with 14 bases between them. The germline V gene encodes CDR1 MNHEY and CDR2 SMNVEV (reference sequence). This CDR3 region has 14 residues. The CDR3 loop is CASSLVVPYSPLHF. The CDR3 nucleotides read TGTGCCAGCAGCTTAGTTGTCCCCTATTCACCCCTCCACTTT.

V and J are TRBV11-1 and TRBJ2-1; D may be TRBD2 (6 bases). This CDR3 comprises 15 residues. Germline CDR1 reads SGHAT; CDR2 reads FQDESV (reference sequence). V was pared by 1 base and J by 9 bases, with 16 bases between. The CDR3 loop reads CASSLGRAFLGEQFF. CDR3 sequence (DNA): TGTGCCAGCAGCTTAGGGAGGGCCTTTTTAGGTGAGCAGTTCTTC.

The sample holds many counts of this clonotype. The chain uses TRBV4-1 and TRBJ2-2; D gene uncertain. Germline values: CDR1 MGHRA, CDR2 YSYEKL. V was shortened by 4 bases and J by 6 bases, with 21 bases between the two germline ends. This CDR3 is 17 amino acids long. The CDR3 is CASSLLQTSPLAGELFF. The CDR3, as DNA: TGCGCCAGCAGCCTTCTTCAGACGTCCCCTCTCGCCGGGGAGCTGTTTTTT.

This rearrangement joins TRBV14 to TRBJ2-1; 9 bases agree with TRBD1. The V segment lost 0 bases and the J segment 8 bases; nucleotides outside the gene matches: 8. The CDR3 covers 16 residues. Germline-derived CDR1 and CDR2 are SGHDN and FVKESK. CDR3 sequence reads: CASSQELGQGFYEQFF. In DNA form, the CDR3 reads TGTGCCAGCAGCCAAGAATTGGGACAGGGTTTTTATGAGCAGTTCTTC.

The gene calls are TRBV29-1 and TRBJ2-5; possibly TRBD1 for D (6 bases). CDR3 length: 12 residues. Trimming took 7 bases from V and 1 from J, leaving 10 bases between them. CDR1 and CDR2 from the germline V gene are SQVTM and ANQGSEA. The CDR3 sequence: CSAGTTQETQYF. The CDR3, as DNA: TGCAGCGCAGGGACAACCCAAGAGACCCAGTACTTC.

This clonotype was picked up a small number of times. In nucleotides, the CDR3 is TGCGCCAGCAGCGGGACTAGCGGGACGCCTTGGGGCACCGGGGAGCTGTTTTTT. Its translation: CASSGTSGTPWGTGELFF. The chain employs TRBV5-1 and TRBJ2-2; 13 nucleotides match TRBD2. J gave up 4 bases and V 4 bases, and 10 bases lay outside the gene matches. The CDR3 contains 18 residues. Germline V gene lookup returns CDR1 SGHRS and CDR2 YFSETQ.

This clonotype was counted only a few times. V gene TRBV20-1 combines with J gene TRBJ2-7, with 7 bases fitting TRBD2. Germline V gene data show CDR1 as DFQATT and CDR2 as SNEGSKA (reference sequence). There are 14 residues in the CDR3. V shed 1 base and J 3 bases; nucleotides not matched to a gene: 6. The DNA of the CDR3 is TGCAGTGCTAGAGTCGACGGGGAGGGCTACGAGCAGTACTTC. Translation: CSARVDGEGYEQYF.

The rearrangement links TRBV11-2 to TRBJ2-3; D is possibly TRBD1 or TRBD2 (6 bases each). V was trimmed by 7 bases and J by 5 bases, leaving 16 bases between them. This CDR3 spans 14 amino acids. Germline V gene data show CDR1 as SGHAT and CDR2 as FQNNGV. CDR3 bases: TGTGCCAGCATAAGGAGGGGGTTAAGAGATACGCAGTATTTT. It translates to CASIRRGLRDTQYF.

The rearrangement links TRBV5-1 to TRBJ1-6; no reliable D call. From germline, CDR1 is SGHRS and CDR2 YFSETQ. Trimming removed 1 base from V and 11 bases from J, with 13 bases in between. The CDR3 extends over 14 amino acids. Written as DNA, the CDR3 is TGCGCCAGCAGCTTGTCTCGGGTCGGGGCACCCCTCCACTTT. It codes for CASSLSRVGAPLHF.

In its sample, this clonotype was seen a few times. The chain carries TRBV7-9 and TRBJ2-3, with D maybe TRBD1 (5 bases). The V end was cut by 4 bases, the J end by 2 bases, with 13 bases between. The length of the CDR3 is 15 residues. The V gene's germline CDR1 is SEHNR and CDR2 FQNEAQ (reference sequence). The CDR3 region is CASSSEGDYTDTQYF. CDR3 coding DNA: TGTGCCAGCAGCTCCGAAGGGGATTACACAGATACGCAGTATTTT.

The CDR3 loop is CASGGLRNQPQHF. The DNA for the CDR3 is TGTGCCAGCGGAGGTCTGCGGAATCAGCCCCAGCATTTT. The J gene is TRBJ1-5, the V gene TRBV3-1, with unresolved D. From germline, CDR1 is LGHDT and CDR2 YNNKEL (reference sequence). V shed 8 bases and J shed 4 bases, with 12 bases lying between them. The CDR3 is 13 amino acids.

This chain uses TRBV20-1 with TRBJ2-3, with no clear D. Germline V gives CDR1 DFQATT, CDR2 SNEGSKA (reference sequence). V lost 3 bases and J 5 bases, leaving 15 bases between the germline ends. This CDR3 spans 14 amino acids. The CDR3 nucleotides read TGCAGTGCTAGGGGCGGACCGAACTTAGATACGCAGTATTTT. Its translation is CSARGGPNLDTQYF.